This record concerns one TCR beta chain sequence. Its antigen is as yet unknown. V lost 10 bases, J lost 4 bases, and 17 bases lay in between. This CDR3 is 14 amino acids long. Germline lookup yields CDR1 MNHNY and CDR2 SVGAGI (reference sequence). The repertoire was sequenced with immunoSEQ multiplex PCR; TCRdb's copy has only in-frame clones and lacks some. The sample has some 48,000 clones; roughly three quarters are singletons. As to time point: week 35, safety follow-up. The investigators gave 300 ug of mutant IDH1 20-mer peptide in each vaccine dose, together with topical imiquimod. The data originate from a study of a mutant IDH1 vaccine in newly diagnosed glioma. Study details: Either 4-6 weeks after radiotherapy alone or alongside temozolomide, vaccination was begun.

The rearrangement uses TRBV6-6 and TRBJ2-1; D perhaps matches TRBD1 (6 bases). This receptor was obtained from a middle-aged man with glioma. This specimen was PBMCs, taken from a glioma patient whose treatment included an IDH1 peptide vaccine. CDR3 sequence reads: CATSSVGAYNEQFF. The DNA of the CDR3 is TGTGCCACCTCGTCCGTGGGGGCTTACAATGAGCAGTTCTTC.